The 6 T cell receptor beta chains reported below all come from one sample, sequenced in a study of beta chain features in type 1 diabetes. Isolated RNA was reverse transcribed in full, so expressed TCRB transcripts were sequenced. Here immunoSEQ multiplex PCR was the method, and the copy in TCRdb shows in-frame clones only, minus some. Here the sample spans a few hundred thousand clones, roughly 13% being singletons. Sequenced sample: naive CD4+ T cells from blood. The receptors were sampled from a man between 18 and 29 years old in good health.

This chain uses TRBV7-2 with TRBJ2-6, with a possible D match to TRBD2 (7 bases). This CDR3 has 19 amino acids. Between the trimmed V and J ends, which lost 6 bases and 0 bases, there was a span of 21 bases. Germline V gene sequence: CDR1 SGHTA, CDR2 FQGNSA. The CDR3 DNA is TGTGCCAGCAGGCACTCCCTGGGGGGGCTAAGCTCTGGGGCCAACGTCCTGACTTTC. It translates to CASRHSLGGLSSGANVLTF.

This clone was observed a few times. This chain joins TRBV5-4 and TRBJ2-3; 13 nucleotides match TRBD2. The germline V gene encodes CDR1 SGHNT and CDR2 YYREEE (reference sequence). V dropped 4 bases and J dropped 3; count of bases not matched to a gene: 2. CDR3 length: 15 residues. CDR3 loop: CASSTLAGGTDTQYF. The CDR3 region has the DNA TGTGCCAGCAGCACACTAGCGGGAGGGACAGATACGCAGTATTTT.

The sample holds a few counts of this clone. The genes are TRBV7-3 and TRBJ2-3; the D gene is possibly TRBD1 (6 bases). V lost 1 base and J lost 2, with 7 bases in between. The germline V gene encodes CDR1 SGHTA and CDR2 FQGTGA. This CDR3 contains 14 residues. Here the CDR3 reads CASSLRGPTDTQYF. CDR3 nucleotides: TGTGCCAGCAGCTTAAGGGGGCCCACAGATACGCAGTATTTT.

J is TRBJ2-7 and V is TRBV4-3; the D gene is possibly TRBD1 (5 bases). This CDR3 is built from 15 residues. Germline-derived CDR1 and CDR2 are LGHNA and YSLEER. Trimming took off 0 bases at V and 4 bases at J, with 13 bases between the two ends. The CDR3 DNA sequence: TGCGCCAGCAGCCAAGATGGGGCAGGACATTACGAGCAGTACTTC. The encoded protein is CASSQDGAGHYEQYF.

The chain has TRBV9 and TRBJ2-4; TRBD1 matches at 10 bases. The CDR3 length is 15 residues. The trim removed 4 bases at V and 8 bases at J, leaving 9 bases unmatched. Germline V gene sequence: CDR1 SGDLS, CDR2 YYNGEE. CDR3 amino acids: CASSIGTGEYHIQYF. CDR3 nucleotide sequence: TGTGCCAGCAGCATAGGGACAGGGGAATATCACATTCAGTACTTC.

This clone appeared a single time. The chain recombines TRBV5-1 with TRBJ1-2, with no clear D. The germline V gene encodes CDR1 SGHRS and CDR2 YFSETQ. The CDR3 covers 14 residues. The V end lost 4 bases, the J end lost 2 bases, and 12 bases lay between the germline ends. This CDR3 reads CASSAGRLNYGYTF. Written as DNA, the CDR3 is TGCGCCAGCAGCGCGGGGAGGCTAAACTATGGCTACACCTTC.